These 22 T cell receptor beta chains were sequenced from one sample in a study of cytomegalovirus exposure and HLA in healthy donors. Vbeta (60) and Jbeta (13) primers were used in the PCR. Produced via immunoSEQ multiplex PCR; TCRdb's table is partial and in-frame only. In the table there are around 150,000 clones, 80% of which are singletons. Sequenced: PBMCs. The origin of the receptors is a man in his thirties or forties in good health and CMV-seronegative.

This chain joins TRBV21-1 and TRBJ1-2; TRBD1, as called in the table, went unchecked against the DNA. TRBV21-1 is recorded as a pseudogene. This CDR3 comprises 16 residues. The CDR3 region is CASSKGRQGVNYGYTF. The CDR3 coding sequence is TGTGCCAGCAGCAAAGGAAGACAGGGGGTCAACTATGGCTACACCTTC.

This clone was found a few times. The gene calls are TRBV4-2 and TRBJ1-1; D uncertain. CDR1 is LGHNA, CDR2 YNFKEQ, per germline. Deletions cut 8 bases from V and 4 bases from J, with 11 bases between. This CDR3 contains 12 residues. CDR3 nucleotide sequence: TGTGCCAGCGGCGGAGTGGGCACTGAAGCTTTCTTT. Amino acid sequence: CASGGVGTEAFF.

This clone was found once. This chain joins TRBV6-6 and TRBJ2-2, with unresolved D. The CDR3 covers 12 residues. The ends were cut back, 5 bases at V and 7 bases at J, with 8 bases in the middle. Germline V gives CDR1 MNHNY, CDR2 SVGAGI (reference sequence). CDR3 region: CASSQANGELFF. CDR3 DNA sequence: TGTGCCAGCAGTCAGGCGAACGGGGAGCTGTTTTTT.

This sequence joins TRBV27 and TRBJ1-2; no firm D call. Germline V gene lookup returns CDR1 MNHEY and CDR2 SMNVEV (reference sequence). The V end lost 0 bases, the J end lost 5 bases, and 7 bases lay between the germline ends. CDR3 length equals 13 residues. The CDR3 spells CASSLSGGYGYTF. CDR3 coding DNA: TGTGCCAGCAGTTTATCGGGCGGGTATGGCTACACCTTC.

This clone was picked up one time. A junction boundary mismatches the germline segment, possibly from a read error. The chain recombines TRBV2 with TRBJ1-2; 11 bases line up with TRBD1. Per the germline V gene, CDR1 is SNHLY and CDR2 is FYNNEI. The CDR3 length is 15 residues. CDR3 loop: CASSRDRGANYGYPF. For the CDR3, the DNA is TGTGCCAGCAGCCGGGACAGGGGGGCTAACTATGGCTACCCCTTC.

The rearrangement uses TRBV5-1 and TRBJ1-2; no definite D call. Trimming stripped 1 base from V and 2 bases from J, with 6 bases between. This CDR3 region has 13 residues. Germline CDR1 reads SGHRS; CDR2 reads YFSETQ. CDR3 DNA sequence: TGCGCCAGCAGCTTGAGCCCAAACTATGGCTACACCTTC. It encodes CASSLSPNYGYTF.

This clone showed up just a few times. This chain joins TRBV5-1 and TRBJ2-2; a weak D match, TRBD1 (5 bases). There are 15 residues in the CDR3. With 1 base removed from V and 4 bases from J, the gap between germline ends came to 11 bases. The germline gives CDR1 SGHRS, CDR2 YFSETQ. The CDR3 here is CASSLQGGSTGELFF. The CDR3 DNA sequence: TGCGCCAGCAGCTTGCAGGGCGGAAGCACCGGGGAGCTGTTTTTT.

This chain links TRBV2 with TRBJ1-4; 7 bases are a match to TRBD1. The CDR3 spans 15 residues. Germline CDR1 reads SNHLY; CDR2 reads FYNNEI. The J segment lost 5 bases and the V segment lost 3 bases, leaving 6 bases of the junction unmatched. The CDR3 is CASSELTGRNEKLFF. For the CDR3, the DNA is TGTGCCAGCAGTGAGCTGACAGGGCGGAATGAAAAACTGTTTTTT.

This chain joins TRBV19 and TRBJ1-2; D might be TRBD1 (5 bases). The germline gives CDR1 LNHDA, CDR2 SQIVND (reference sequence). The CDR3 runs to 13 residues. V gave up 6 bases and J gave up 8 bases, with 16 bases separating them. CDR3 in DNA: TGTGCCAGTAGGAGGGGACTGCTAGAAGGCTACACCTTC. It encodes CASRRGLLEGYTF.

V gene TRBV19 combines with J gene TRBJ2-7; 8 bases match TRBD1. The CDR3 is 13 residues long. The V and J ends lost 4 bases and 6 bases, in that order; junction bases with no gene match: 5. CDR1 and CDR2 (germline): LNHDA, SQIVND (reference sequence). The CDR3 DNA reads TGTGCCAGTAGTACATGGACAGGGCGCGAGCAGTACTTC. As protein: CASSTWTGREQYF.

The J gene is TRBJ2-6, the V gene TRBV5-4, with D uncertain. V lost 0 bases, J lost 2 bases, and 9 bases lay in between. The CDR3 extends over 16 amino acids. Per germline, CDR1 SGHNT and CDR2 YYREEE (reference sequence). The CDR3 nucleotides are TGTGCCAGCAGCTTGGGCCAGGCCGCTGGGGCCAACGTCCTGACTTTC. As protein: CASSLGQAAGANVLTF.

The chain uses TRBV6-6 and TRBJ1-5, with D possibly matching TRBD1 (5 bases). Trimming removed 0 bases from V and 4 bases from J, with 13 bases in between. Germline V gene sequence: CDR1 MNHNY, CDR2 SVGAGI (reference sequence). The CDR3 runs to 16 residues. The CDR3 spells CASSYSQGVGNQPQHF. CDR3 coding DNA: TGTGCCAGCAGTTACTCCCAGGGTGTAGGGAATCAGCCCCAGCATTTT.

The V call is TRBV9, the J call TRBJ1-1; 7 nucleotides agree with TRBD1. Germline CDR1 and CDR2: SGDLS and YYNGEE. This CDR3 region has 16 residues. Trimming cost V 2 bases and J 0 bases; bases outside gene matches: 7. The CDR3 reads CASSVRDRVMNTEAFF. The CDR3, as DNA: TGTGCCAGCAGCGTCCGAGACAGGGTTATGAACACTGAAGCTTTCTTT.

This clone appeared a single time. The genes are TRBV19 and TRBJ1-4; D perhaps matches TRBD1 (6 bases). The germline V and J ends were trimmed by 10 bases and 4 bases, with 19 bases remaining between them. Per the germline V gene, CDR1 is LNHDA and CDR2 is SQIVND (reference sequence). The CDR3 has 15 residues. DNA of the CDR3: TGTGCCACCAGGGACACCTCGTGGTTTAATGAAAAACTGTTTTTT. Residues: CATRDTSWFNEKLFF.

This clone showed up just a few times. The V call is TRBV5-1, the J call TRBJ2-1, with D unresolved. The CDR3 sequence is 13 residues long. The V gene's germline CDR1 is SGHRS and CDR2 YFSETQ. The germline V and J ends were trimmed by 2 bases and 8 bases, with 11 bases remaining between them. The CDR3 is CASSLTPVDEQFF. The CDR3 DNA reads TGCGCCAGCAGCTTAACCCCGGTTGATGAGCAGTTCTTC.

The V call is TRBV27, the J call TRBJ2-7, with D unresolved. CDR3 length: 13 residues. CDR1 and CDR2 from the germline V gene are MNHEY and SMNVEV (reference sequence). V shed 4 bases and J shed 0 bases, with 7 bases lying between them. The CDR3 reads CASSSLSSYEQYF. CDR3 bases: TGTGCCAGCAGTTCCCTCAGCTCCTACGAGCAGTACTTC.

The chain uses TRBV19 and TRBJ2-1; 9 bases align to TRBD2. The CDR3 has 15 amino acids. Germline V gene data show CDR1 as LNHDA and CDR2 as SQIVND (reference sequence). Unmatched junction bases numbered 1, after V lost 1 base and J lost 3 bases. CDR3 sequence (DNA): TGTGCCAGTAGTATAGGTAGCGGGGGCTACAATGAGCAGTTCTTC. This codes for CASSIGSGGYNEQFF.

J is TRBJ1-1 and V is TRBV6-6; D might be TRBD1 (5 bases). Trimming stripped 5 bases from V and 4 bases from J, with 17 bases between. The germline V gene encodes CDR1 MNHNY and CDR2 SVGAGI (reference sequence). This CDR3 is 15 amino acids long. The CDR3 bases are TGTGCCAGCAGTACCCCTCCGCAGGGTCTCACTGAAGCTTTCTTT. Amino acids: CASSTPPQGLTEAFF.

The V and J genes are TRBV27 and TRBJ2-7; TRBD2 matches at 8 bases. The CDR3 contains 14 residues. Trimming removed 3 bases from V and 5 bases from J; junction bases left unmatched: 6. Per germline, CDR1 MNHEY and CDR2 SMNVEV (reference sequence). In nucleotides, the CDR3 is TGTGCCAGCAGTTTTATGGCGGGAGGTAACGAGCAGTACTTC. Its protein product is CASSFMAGGNEQYF.

In its sample, this clone was seen a few times. The chain links TRBV29-1 to TRBJ2-3; D call uncertain. Looked up from germline, CDR1 is SQVTM and CDR2 is ANQGSEA. This CDR3 comprises 14 residues. Between the trimmed V and J ends, which lost 0 bases and 0 bases, there was a span of 7 bases. The CDR3 nucleotides are TGCAGCGTTGAAGAGCAGATTAGCACAGATACGCAGTATTTT. It yields the protein CSVEEQISTDTQYF.

This clone was recorded once. V usage is TRBV4-1 and J usage is TRBJ2-1; 9 positions match TRBD2. With V trimmed by 2 bases and J by 8 bases, 13 bases remained unmatched. The CDR3 has 17 residues. Germline V lookup: CDR1 MGHRA, CDR2 YSYEKL. The DNA of the CDR3 is TGCGCCAGCAGCCAACTAACTAGCGGGTTAGGTTACCATGAGCAGTTCTTC. This codes for CASSQLTSGLGYHEQFF.

The V and J genes are TRBV19 and TRBJ2-1, with 9 positions matching TRBD1. V lost 7 bases and J lost 6; bases outside the gene matches: 7. CDR1 and CDR2 (germline): LNHDA, SQIVND (reference sequence). The CDR3 loop spans 14 amino acids. The CDR3 loop reads CASTTQGAFNEQFF. CDR3 sequence (DNA): TGTGCCAGTACCACACAGGGGGCTTTCAATGAGCAGTTCTTC.